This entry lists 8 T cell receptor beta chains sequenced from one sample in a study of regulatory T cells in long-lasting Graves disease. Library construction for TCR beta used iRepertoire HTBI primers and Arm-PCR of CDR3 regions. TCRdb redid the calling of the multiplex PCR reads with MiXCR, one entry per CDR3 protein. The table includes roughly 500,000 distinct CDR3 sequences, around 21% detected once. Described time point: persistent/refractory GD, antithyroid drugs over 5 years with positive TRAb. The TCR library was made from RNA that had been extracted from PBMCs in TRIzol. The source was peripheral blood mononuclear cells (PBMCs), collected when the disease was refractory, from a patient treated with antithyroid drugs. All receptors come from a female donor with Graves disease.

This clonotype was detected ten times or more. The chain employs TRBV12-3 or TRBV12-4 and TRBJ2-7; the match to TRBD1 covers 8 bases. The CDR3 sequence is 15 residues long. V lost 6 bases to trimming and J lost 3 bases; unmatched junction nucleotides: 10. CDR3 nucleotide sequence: TGTGCCAGCAGCCATGACAGGGGACTTCTCTACGAGCAGTACTTC. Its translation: CASSHDRGLLYEQYF.

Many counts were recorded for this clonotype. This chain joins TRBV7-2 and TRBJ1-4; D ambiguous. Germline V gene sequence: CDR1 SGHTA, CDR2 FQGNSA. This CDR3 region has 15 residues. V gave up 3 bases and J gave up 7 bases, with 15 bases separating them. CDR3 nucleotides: TGTGCCAGCAGCTTCGTACAACCGAGCAGTGAAAAACTGTTTTTT. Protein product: CASSFVQPSSEKLFF.

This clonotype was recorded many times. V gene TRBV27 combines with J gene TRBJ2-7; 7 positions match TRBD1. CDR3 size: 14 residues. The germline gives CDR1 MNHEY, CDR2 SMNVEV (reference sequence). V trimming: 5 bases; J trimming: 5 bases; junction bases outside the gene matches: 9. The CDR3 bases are TGTGCCAGCAGTCCCGAAGGGGGCCTCCACGAGCAGTACTTC. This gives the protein CASSPEGGLHEQYF.

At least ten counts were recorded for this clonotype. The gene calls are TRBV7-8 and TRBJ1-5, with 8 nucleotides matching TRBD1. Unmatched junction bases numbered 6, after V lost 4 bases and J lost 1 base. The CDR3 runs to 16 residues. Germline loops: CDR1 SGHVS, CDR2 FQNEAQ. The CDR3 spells CASSSRTGWSNQPQHF. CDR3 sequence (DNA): TGTGCCAGCAGCTCAAGGACAGGGTGGAGCAATCAGCCCCAGCATTTT.

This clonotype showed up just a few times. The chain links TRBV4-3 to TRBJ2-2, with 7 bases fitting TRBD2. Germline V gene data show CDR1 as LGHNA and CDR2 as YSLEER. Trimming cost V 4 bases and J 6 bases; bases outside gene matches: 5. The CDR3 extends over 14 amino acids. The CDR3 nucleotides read TGCGCCAGCAGCCCTGGACTAGAGGCCGGGGAGCTGTTTTTT. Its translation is CASSPGLEAGELFF.

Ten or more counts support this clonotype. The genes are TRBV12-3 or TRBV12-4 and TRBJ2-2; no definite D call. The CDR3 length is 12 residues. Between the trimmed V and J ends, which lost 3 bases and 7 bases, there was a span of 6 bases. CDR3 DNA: TGTGCCAGCAGTTTCCACTACGGGGAGCTGTTTTTT. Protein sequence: CASSFHYGELFF.

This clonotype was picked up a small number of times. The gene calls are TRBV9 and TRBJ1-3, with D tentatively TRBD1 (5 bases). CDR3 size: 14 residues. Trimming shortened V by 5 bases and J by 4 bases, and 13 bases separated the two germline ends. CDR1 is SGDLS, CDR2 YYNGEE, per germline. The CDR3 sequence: CASSSGDVGNTIYF. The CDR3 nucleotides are TGTGCCAGCAGTTCCGGGGACGTCGGAAACACCATATATTTT.

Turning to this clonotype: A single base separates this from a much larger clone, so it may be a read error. Here the CDR3 reads CARSSITSGGYNSPLHF. The CDR3 coding sequence is TGTGCCAGGAGCTCAATTACATCCGGGGGCTATAATTCACCCCTCCACTTT. V usage is TRBV28 and J usage is TRBJ1-6; perhaps TRBD1 as D (5 bases). V was pared by 9 bases and J by 3 bases, with 21 bases between. This CDR3 spans 17 amino acids. Germline lookup yields CDR1 MDHEN and CDR2 SYDVKM.